This is a list of T cell receptor beta chains from one sample in a study of T cell responses to AZD1222 COVID-19 vaccine. The table came from immunoSEQ multiplex PCR; TCRdb's copy has only in-frame clones and leaves some out. The sample carries about 130,000 clones, over 80% recorded once. Sequencing was performed on peripheral blood, taken 28 days after the second AZD1222 dose. The source is an adult who received the AZD1222 COVID-19 vaccine. Each CDR3 is given with its conserved first and last residue. Fields, in order: V gene, J gene, D gene, clone size, CDR3 protein, CDR3 DNA. A D gene is named only where the DNA matches it firmly. Rows give clone size only sometimes, using once, few, many, or a class for an expanded clone.

>TRBV6-4|TRBJ2-6|NA|few
CASSDSSSGANVLTF
TGTGCCAGCAGTGACTCCAGCTCTGGGGCCAACGTCCTGACTTTC
>TRBV25-1|TRBJ1-4|NA|NA
CASSGPIATNEKLFF
TGTGCCAGCTCGGGACCGATCGCAACTAATGAAAAACTGTTTTTT
>TRBV6-5|TRBJ1-1|NA|once
CASKNRVKSTEAFF
TGTGCCAGCAAAAATCGGGTGAAGAGCACTGAAGCTTTCTTT
>TRBV27|TRBJ1-5|NA|once
CASSLWGGSQHF
TGTGCCAGCAGTTTGTGGGGGGGCTCCCAGCATTTT
>TRBV20-1|TRBJ2-3|NA|NA
CSAQRTDTQYF
TGCAGTGCTCAACGGACAGATACGCAGTATTTT
>TRBV2|TRBJ2-7|TRBD1|NA
CASSGQGTGEQYF
TGTGCCAGCAGTGGACAGGGTACGGGCGAGCAGTACTTC
>TRBV20-1|TRBJ1-1|TRBD1|NA
CSASRGQGAWAEAFF
TGCAGTGCTAGTCGAGGACAGGGGGCCTGGGCTGAAGCTTTCTTT
>TRBV5-1|TRBJ2-7|NA|NA
CASSGDFFYEQYF
TGCGCCAGCAGCGGGGATTTCTTCTACGAGCAGTACTTC
>TRBV7-9|TRBJ1-3|TRBD1|NA
CASSPKGQGENTIYF
TGTGCCAGCAGCCCAAAAGGACAGGGTGAAAACACCATATATTTT
>TRBV7-3|TRBJ2-3|TRBD2|NA
CASSLTSGGNTDTQYF
TGTGCCAGCAGCCTGACTAGCGGGGGGAACACAGATACGCAGTATTTT
>TRBV19|TRBJ2-2|TRBD1|NA
CASRPWGQSFNTGELFF
TGTGCCAGTAGACCGTGGGGACAGAGCTTTAACACCGGGGAGCTGTTTTTT
>TRBV19|TRBJ1-1|NA|NA
CASSIGTQEAFF
TGTGCCAGTAGTATAGGGACCCAAGAAGCTTTCTTT
>TRBV23-1|TRBJ1-1|NA|NA
CASPLRDSTEAFF
TGCGCCAGCCCCTTACGGGATTCCACTGAAGCTTTCTTT
>TRBV6-2/TRBV6-3|TRBJ2-3|TRBD2|once
CASSSPWSERGPSSTDTQYF
TGTGCCAGCAGTTCCCCTTGGTCGGAGCGGGGGCCCTCTAGCACAGATACGCAGTATTTT
>TRBV23-1|TRBJ1-6|TRBD1|NA
CASSRRPTGWRSPLHF
TGCGCCAGCAGTCGCCGCCCGACAGGGTGGCGCTCACCCCTCCACTTT
>TRBV6-2/TRBV6-3|TRBJ1-1|TRBD1|NA
CASSYVADRGPLNTEAFF
TGTGCCAGCAGTTACGTGGCGGACAGGGGGCCTTTGAACACTGAAGCTTTCTTT
>TRBV5-1|TRBJ1-3|NA|NA
CASSLDPGADSGNTIYF
TGCGCCAGCAGCTTGGACCCGGGCGCCGACTCTGGAAACACCATATATTTT
>TRBV30|TRBJ1-2|NA|NA
CAWRGFGGYTF
TGTGCCTGGAGGGGTTTCGGCGGCTACACCTTC
>TRBV2|TRBJ2-5|TRBD2|NA
CASSEPGGARETQYF
TGTGCCAGCAGTGAACCGGGGGGGGCCCGAGAGACCCAGTACTTC
>TRBV2|TRBJ2-5|NA|NA
CASSPTETQYF
TGTGCCAGCAGTCCGACAGAGACCCAGTACTTC
>TRBV28|TRBJ1-6|NA|NA
CASSPGTLLNSPLHF
TGTGCCAGCAGTCCCGGGACACTGCTCAATTCACCCCTCCACTTT
>TRBV4-1|TRBJ1-2|NA|NA
CASSHPTAGNYGYTF
TGCGCCAGCAGCCACCCGACAGCGGGGAACTATGGCTACACCTTC
>TRBV5-1|TRBJ1-1|NA|NA
CASSLSKGFLRTEAFF
TGCGCCAGCAGCTTGTCAAAGGGGTTCCTGCGTACTGAAGCTTTCTTT
>TRBV6-5|TRBJ1-2|NA|NA
CASSYSIIYGYTF
TGTGCCAGCAGTTACTCGATCATCTATGGCTACACCTTC
>TRBV12-3/TRBV12-4|TRBJ1-2|NA|few
CASSFREGYGYTF
TGTGCCAGCAGTTTCAGGGAGGGGTATGGCTACACCTTC
>TRBV9|TRBJ2-1|TRBD1|NA
CASGKDRGPNEQFF
TGTGCCAGCGGGAAGGACAGGGGGCCCAATGAGCAGTTCTTC
>TRBV6-5|TRBJ2-1|TRBD1|NA
CASGRQGPYNEQFF
TGTGCCAGCGGCAGACAGGGTCCCTACAATGAGCAGTTCTTC
>TRBV6-5|TRBJ1-2|NA|NA
CASSSEVNYGYTF
TGTGCCAGCAGTTCCGAGGTTAACTATGGCTACACCTTC
>TRBV6-5|TRBJ1-4|NA|once
CATKGAPNEKLFF
TGTGCCACCAAGGGCGCACCTAATGAAAAACTGTTTTTT
>TRBV7-9|TRBJ1-6|TRBD1|NA
CASSPGTDNSPLHF
TGTGCCAGCAGCCCCGGGACAGATAATTCACCCCTCCACTTT
>TRBV4-1|TRBJ1-2|NA|NA
CASSQDWGYGYTF
TGCGCCAGCAGCCAAGATTGGGGCTATGGCTACACCTTC
>TRBV9|TRBJ1-2|NA|NA
CASSAQAGIRANYGYTF
TGTGCCAGCAGCGCCCAGGCGGGGATCAGAGCTAACTATGGCTACACCTTC
>TRBV6-1|TRBJ1-2|TRBD1|NA
CASSDARTGRFDGYTF
TGTGCCAGCAGTGATGCCAGGACAGGGCGCTTTGATGGCTACACCTTC
>TRBV27|TRBJ1-2|TRBD1|NA
CASSARGQGAEGYTF
TGTGCCAGCAGTGCAAGGGGACAGGGGGCTGAGGGCTACACCTTC
>TRBV28|TRBJ2-7|TRBD2|NA
CASSPSSAGAYEQYF
TGTGCCAGCAGCCCCTCTTCGGCGGGGGCCTACGAGCAGTACTTC
>TRBV11-1|TRBJ1-3|NA|few
CASSLTSGNTIYF
TGTGCCAGCAGCTTGACCTCTGGAAACACCATATATTTT
>TRBV6-5|TRBJ1-1|NA|NA
CASSTLTGWNTEAFF
TGTGCCAGCAGTACCCTGACAGGCTGGAACACTGAAGCTTTCTTT
>TRBV5-1|TRBJ1-3|NA|NA
CASSLAAGGNTIYF
TGCGCCAGCAGCTTGGCGGCAGGCGGAAACACCATATATTTT
>TRBV4-2|TRBJ1-2|NA|NA
CASSQEGGYTF
TGTGCCAGCAGCCAAGAAGGGGGCTACACCTTC
>TRBV5-5|TRBJ2-7|NA|NA
CASSLEAGTYEQYF
TGTGCCAGCAGCTTGGAGGCGGGGACCTACGAGCAGTACTTC
>TRBV10-1|TRBJ2-2|TRBD2|NA
CASSSGGENTGELFF
TGCGCCAGCAGTAGCGGGGGGGAGAACACCGGGGAGCTGTTTTTT
>TRBV7-9|TRBJ1-2|NA|NA
CASSFGQGNYGYTF
TGTGCCAGCAGCTTTGGGCAGGGGAACTATGGCTACACCTTC
>TRBV6-6|TRBJ2-1|TRBD1|NA
CASSPPGTGIPLSSYNEQFF
TGTGCCAGCAGCCCGCCCGGGACAGGGATCCCCCTTAGCTCCTACAATGAGCAGTTCTTC
>TRBV6-5|TRBJ2-3|NA|few
CASSYSAFLYTDTQYF
TGTGCCAGCAGTTACTCGGCTTTCTTATACACAGATACGCAGTATTTT
>TRBV18|TRBJ2-7|TRBD1|NA
CASSPRLPGQYRTPYSYEQYF
TGTGCCAGCTCACCTAGGCTACCGGGACAGTATCGAACACCCTACTCCTACGAGCAGTACTTC